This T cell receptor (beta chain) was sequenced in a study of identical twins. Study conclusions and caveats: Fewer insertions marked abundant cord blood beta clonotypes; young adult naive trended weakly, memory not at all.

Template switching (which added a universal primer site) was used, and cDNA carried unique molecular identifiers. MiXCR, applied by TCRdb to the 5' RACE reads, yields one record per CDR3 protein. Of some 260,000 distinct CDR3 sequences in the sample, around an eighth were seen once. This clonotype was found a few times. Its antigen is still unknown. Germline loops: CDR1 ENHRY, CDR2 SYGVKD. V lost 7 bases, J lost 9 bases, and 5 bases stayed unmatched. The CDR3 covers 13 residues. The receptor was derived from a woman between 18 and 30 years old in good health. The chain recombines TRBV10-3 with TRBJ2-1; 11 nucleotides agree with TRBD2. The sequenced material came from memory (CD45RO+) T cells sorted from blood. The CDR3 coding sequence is TGTGCCATCAATAGCGGGGGGGCCGGTGAGCAGTTCTTC. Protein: CAINSGGAGEQFF.